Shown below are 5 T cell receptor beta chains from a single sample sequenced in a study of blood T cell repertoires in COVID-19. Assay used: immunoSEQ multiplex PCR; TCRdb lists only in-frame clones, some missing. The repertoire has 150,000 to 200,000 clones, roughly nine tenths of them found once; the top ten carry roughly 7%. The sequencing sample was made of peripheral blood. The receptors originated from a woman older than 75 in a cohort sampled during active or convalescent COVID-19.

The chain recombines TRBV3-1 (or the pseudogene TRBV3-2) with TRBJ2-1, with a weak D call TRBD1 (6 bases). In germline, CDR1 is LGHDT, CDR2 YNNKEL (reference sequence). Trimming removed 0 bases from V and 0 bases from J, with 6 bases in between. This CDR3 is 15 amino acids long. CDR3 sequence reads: CASSQEDSSYNEQFF. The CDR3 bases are TGTGCCAGCAGCCAAGAGGACAGCTCCTACAATGAGCAGTTCTTC.

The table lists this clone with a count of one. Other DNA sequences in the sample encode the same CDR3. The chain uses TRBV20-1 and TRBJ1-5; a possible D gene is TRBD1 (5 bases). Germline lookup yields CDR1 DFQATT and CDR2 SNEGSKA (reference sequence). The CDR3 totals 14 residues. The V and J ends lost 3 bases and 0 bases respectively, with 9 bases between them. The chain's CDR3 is CSASRGNSNQPQHF. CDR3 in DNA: TGCAGTGCTAGTCGGGGGAATAGCAATCAGCCCCAGCATTTT.

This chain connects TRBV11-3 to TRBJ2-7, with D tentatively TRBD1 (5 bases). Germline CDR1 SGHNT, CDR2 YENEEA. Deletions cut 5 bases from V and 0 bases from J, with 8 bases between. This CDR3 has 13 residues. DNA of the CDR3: TGTGCCAGCAGCATGGACAACTCCTACGAGCAGTACTTC. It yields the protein CASSMDNSYEQYF.

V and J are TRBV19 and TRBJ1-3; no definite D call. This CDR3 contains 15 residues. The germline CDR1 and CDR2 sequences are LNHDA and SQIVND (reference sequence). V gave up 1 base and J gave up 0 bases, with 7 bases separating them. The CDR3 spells CASSIGHSSGNTIYF. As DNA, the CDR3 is TGTGCCAGTAGTATAGGACACAGCTCTGGAAACACCATATATTTT.

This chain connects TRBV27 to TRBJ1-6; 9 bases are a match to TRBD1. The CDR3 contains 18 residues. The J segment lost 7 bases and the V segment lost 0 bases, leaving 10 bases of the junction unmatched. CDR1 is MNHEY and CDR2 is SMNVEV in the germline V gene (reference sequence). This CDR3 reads CASSLSLFGTGRNSPLHF. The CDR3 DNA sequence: TGTGCCAGCAGTTTATCATTGTTCGGGACAGGGCGGAATTCACCCCTCCACTTT.